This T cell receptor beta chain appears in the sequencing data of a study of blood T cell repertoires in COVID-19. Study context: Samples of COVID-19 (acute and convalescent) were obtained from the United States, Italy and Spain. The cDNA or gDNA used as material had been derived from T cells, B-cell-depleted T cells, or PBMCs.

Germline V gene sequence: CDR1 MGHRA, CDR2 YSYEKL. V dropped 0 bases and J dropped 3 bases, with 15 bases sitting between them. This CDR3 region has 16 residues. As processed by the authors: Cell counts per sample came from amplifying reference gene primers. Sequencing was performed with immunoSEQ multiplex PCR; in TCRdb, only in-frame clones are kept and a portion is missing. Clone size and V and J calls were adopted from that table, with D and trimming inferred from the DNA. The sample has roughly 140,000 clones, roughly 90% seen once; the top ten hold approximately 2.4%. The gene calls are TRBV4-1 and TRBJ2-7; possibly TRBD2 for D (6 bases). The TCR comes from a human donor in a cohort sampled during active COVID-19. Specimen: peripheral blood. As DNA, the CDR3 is TGCGCCAGCAGCCAAGATCTAGGGAGGCGCGGCTACGAGCAGTACTTC. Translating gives CASSQDLGRRGYEQYF.